This T cell receptor (beta chain) was sequenced in a study of identical twins. Overall study results and limits: For out-of-frame beta sequences, excess twin sharing was weaker. Interpretation of the results relied on cross-sectional statistical analysis and not on following the same donors. Zero-insertion results could be subject to partial confounding by invariant MAIT and iNKT cells.

On this clonotype itself: Its target is unknown.

MiXCR was run by TCRdb on the 5' RACE reads, yielding one entry per CDR3 protein. The profile covers approximately 680,000 distinct CDR3 sequences, with under 8.5% appearing a single time and 1.5% to 2% taken by the ten largest. This CDR3 has 16 amino acids. V lost 5 bases to trimming and J lost 2 bases; unmatched junction nucleotides: 5. CDR1 is SNHLY, CDR2 FYNNEI, per germline. These sequences were also reported in another study, on yellow fever vaccine responses in identical twins. That work states: Twins reportedly showed a vaccine T cell response that seemed partly convergent and partly personalized.

The source is a young woman in good health. The chain employs TRBV2 and TRBJ2-6, with 8 bases aligning to TRBD1. Sequencing was carried out using PBMCs. CDR3 amino acids: CASSTTQGAGANVLTF. The CDR3 region has the DNA TGTGCCAGCAGTACCACACAGGGGGCTGGGGCCAACGTCCTGACTTTC.